This TCR beta chain was sequenced for a study of blood T cell repertoires in COVID-19. The overall study: The study drew acute and convalescent COVID-19 samples from the United States, Italy and Spain. Nucleic acid was either cDNA or gDNA, and it came from T cells, B-cell-depleted T cells, or PBMCs.

Original processing notes: Cell counts per sample came from amplifying reference gene primers. This table comes from immunoSEQ multiplex PCR, and its TCRdb copy is limited to in-frame clones, with some not included. V, J and clone size are taken as reported in that table, and D and trimming were inferred from the DNA itself. The sample includes fewer than 200,000 clones, 90% of them seen just once. The CDR3 runs 13 residues. CDR1 and CDR2 (germline): SGHRS, YFSETQ. V dropped 4 bases and J dropped 3 bases, with 10 bases sitting between them. This clonotype was sampled from a man aged 50 to 59 with acute or convalescent COVID-19. Sequencing was carried out using peripheral blood. The V gene is TRBV5-1, the J gene TRBJ2-5; a weak D match, TRBD2 (5 bases). CDR3 sequence reads: CASSTGMEETQYF. DNA for the CDR3: TGCGCCAGCAGCACGGGAATGGAAGAGACCCAGTACTTC.